Below, one T cell receptor (beta chain) is given with its context. These data are taken from a study of blood T cell repertoires in COVID-19. Study-wide background: T cells, B-cell-depleted T cells, or PBMCs provided the cDNA or gDNA that served as material.

Trimming took 8 bases from V and 0 from J, leaving 20 bases between them. Germline V gene sequence: CDR1 SNHLY, CDR2 FYNNEI. The length of the CDR3 is 18 residues. TCRdb's table, derived via immunoSEQ multiplex PCR, lists solely in-frame clones and lacks some. The sample shows about 230,000 clones, 75% to 85% of them seen only once. V gene TRBV2 combines with J gene TRBJ2-6, with D possibly being TRBD1 (5 bases). The origin of this receptor is a middle-aged man who had recovered from COVID-19. Input material: peripheral blood. CDR3 bases: TGTGCCAGCTCGAAAATGTTAGGGGTTAGCTCTGGGGCCAACGTCCTGACTTTC. This gives the protein CASSKMLGVSSGANVLTF.